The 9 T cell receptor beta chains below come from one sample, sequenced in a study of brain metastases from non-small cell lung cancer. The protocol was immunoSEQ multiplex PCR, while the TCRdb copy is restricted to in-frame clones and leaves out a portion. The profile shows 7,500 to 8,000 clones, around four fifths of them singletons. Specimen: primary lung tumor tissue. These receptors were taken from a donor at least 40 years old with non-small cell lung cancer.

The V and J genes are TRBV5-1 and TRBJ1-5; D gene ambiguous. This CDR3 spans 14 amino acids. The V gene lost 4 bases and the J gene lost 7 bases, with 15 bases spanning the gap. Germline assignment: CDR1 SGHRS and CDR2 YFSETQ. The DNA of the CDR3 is TGCGCCAGCAGCCCCGAAGGGTTGGGACAGCCCCAGCATTTT. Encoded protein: CASSPEGLGQPQHF.

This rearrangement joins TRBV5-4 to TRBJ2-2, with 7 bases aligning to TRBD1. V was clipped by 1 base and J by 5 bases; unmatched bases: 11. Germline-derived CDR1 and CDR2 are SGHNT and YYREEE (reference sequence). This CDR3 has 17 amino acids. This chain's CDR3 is CASSLTRRQGITGELFF. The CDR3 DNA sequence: TGTGCCAGCAGCTTGACTAGGAGACAGGGAATAACCGGGGAGCTGTTTTTT.

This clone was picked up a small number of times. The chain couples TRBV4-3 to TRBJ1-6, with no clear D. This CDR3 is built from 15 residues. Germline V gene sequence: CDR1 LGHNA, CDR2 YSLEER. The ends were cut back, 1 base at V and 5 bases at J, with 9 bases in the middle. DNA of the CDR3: TGCGCCAGCAGCCAAGGGCGCAGGAATAATTCACCCCTCCACTTT. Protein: CASSQGRRNNSPLHF.

DNA of the CDR3: TGTGCCAGCTCACCACTCCCGGGCCTAGACAATGGCTACACCTTC. Translation gives CASSPLPGLDNGYTF. The genes are TRBV18 and TRBJ1-2; D call uncertain. The CDR3 is made up of 15 amino acids. Germline V CDR1 and CDR2: KGHSH, LQKENI. V lost 1 base to trimming and J lost 6 bases, with 15 bases between them.

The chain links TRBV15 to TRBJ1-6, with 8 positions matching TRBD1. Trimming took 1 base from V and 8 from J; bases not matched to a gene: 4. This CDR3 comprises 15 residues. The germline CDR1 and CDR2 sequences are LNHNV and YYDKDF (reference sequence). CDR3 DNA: TGTGCCACCAGCAGAGGGCCAGGGGGCGATTCACCCCTCCACTTT. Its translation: CATSRGPGGDSPLHF.

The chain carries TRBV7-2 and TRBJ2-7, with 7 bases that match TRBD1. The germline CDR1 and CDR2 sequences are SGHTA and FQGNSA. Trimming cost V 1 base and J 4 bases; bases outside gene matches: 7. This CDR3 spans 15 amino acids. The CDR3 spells CASSLDRDSLYEQYF. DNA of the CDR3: TGTGCCAGCAGCTTAGATCGGGACAGCTTATACGAGCAGTACTTC. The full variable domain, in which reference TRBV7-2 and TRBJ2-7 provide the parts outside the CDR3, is GAGVSQSPSNKVTEKGKDVELRCDPISGHTALYWYRQSLGQGLEFLIYFQGNSAPDKSGLPSDRFSAERTGGSVSTLTIQRTQQEDSAVYLCASSLDRDSLYEQYFGPGTRLTVT.

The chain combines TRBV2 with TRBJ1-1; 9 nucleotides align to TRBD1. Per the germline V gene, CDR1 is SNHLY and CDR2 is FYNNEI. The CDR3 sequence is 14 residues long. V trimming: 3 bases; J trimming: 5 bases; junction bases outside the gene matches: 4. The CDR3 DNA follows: TGTGCCAGCAGTGAGGGACAGGGAGGGACTGAAGCTTTCTTT. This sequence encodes CASSEGQGGTEAFF.

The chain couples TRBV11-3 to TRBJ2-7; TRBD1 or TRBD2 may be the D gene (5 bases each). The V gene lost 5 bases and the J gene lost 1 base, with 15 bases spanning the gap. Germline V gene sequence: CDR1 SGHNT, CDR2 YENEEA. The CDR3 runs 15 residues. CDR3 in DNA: TGTGCCAGCAGCCCCGAGTCGGGACGATCCTACGAGCAGTACTTC. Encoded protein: CASSPESGRSYEQYF.

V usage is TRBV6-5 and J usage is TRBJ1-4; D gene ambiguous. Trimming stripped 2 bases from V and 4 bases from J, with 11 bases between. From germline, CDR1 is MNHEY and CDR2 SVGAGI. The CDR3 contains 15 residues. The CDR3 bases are TGTGCCAGCAGTTACGGTCCAGCGGTTAATGAAAAACTGTTTTTT. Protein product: CASSYGPAVNEKLFF.